The clone carrying this TCR beta chain was found many times. The target antigen is unknown. Germline-derived CDR1 and CDR2 are SQVTM and ANQGSEA. This CDR3 has 14 residues. The V and J ends lost 3 bases and 5 bases respectively, with 14 bases between them. A single record per CDR3 protein comes from TCRdb applying MiXCR to the multiplex PCR reads. The sample records over 200,000 distinct CDR3 sequences, nearly 35% being singletons. These data are taken from a study of breast tumors, draining lymph nodes, adjacent tissues. Study-level findings and limits: Findings are consistent with lymph node origin and intratumoral expansion of most tumor T cells. Luminal-like breast cancer showed significantly greater tumor-nontumor repertoire similarity than basal-like breast cancer did. Compared with lymph nodes, tumors were less diverse; compared with nontumor tissue, more. Data only fit, rather than demonstrated, lymph node origin of most tumor T cells.

The lymph nodes were axillary draining lymph nodes from breast cancer patients. The sequenced sample consisted of axillary lymph node tissue. The receptor comes from a female donor with breast cancer. Some clones in this sample may be carry-over from other donors' samples. V gene TRBV29-1 combines with J gene TRBJ2-1, with D perhaps being TRBD1 or TRBD2 (5 bases each). CDR3 region: CSVEYGAFHNEQFF. DNA of the CDR3: TGCAGCGTTGAGTACGGGGCTTTCCACAATGAGCAGTTCTTC.